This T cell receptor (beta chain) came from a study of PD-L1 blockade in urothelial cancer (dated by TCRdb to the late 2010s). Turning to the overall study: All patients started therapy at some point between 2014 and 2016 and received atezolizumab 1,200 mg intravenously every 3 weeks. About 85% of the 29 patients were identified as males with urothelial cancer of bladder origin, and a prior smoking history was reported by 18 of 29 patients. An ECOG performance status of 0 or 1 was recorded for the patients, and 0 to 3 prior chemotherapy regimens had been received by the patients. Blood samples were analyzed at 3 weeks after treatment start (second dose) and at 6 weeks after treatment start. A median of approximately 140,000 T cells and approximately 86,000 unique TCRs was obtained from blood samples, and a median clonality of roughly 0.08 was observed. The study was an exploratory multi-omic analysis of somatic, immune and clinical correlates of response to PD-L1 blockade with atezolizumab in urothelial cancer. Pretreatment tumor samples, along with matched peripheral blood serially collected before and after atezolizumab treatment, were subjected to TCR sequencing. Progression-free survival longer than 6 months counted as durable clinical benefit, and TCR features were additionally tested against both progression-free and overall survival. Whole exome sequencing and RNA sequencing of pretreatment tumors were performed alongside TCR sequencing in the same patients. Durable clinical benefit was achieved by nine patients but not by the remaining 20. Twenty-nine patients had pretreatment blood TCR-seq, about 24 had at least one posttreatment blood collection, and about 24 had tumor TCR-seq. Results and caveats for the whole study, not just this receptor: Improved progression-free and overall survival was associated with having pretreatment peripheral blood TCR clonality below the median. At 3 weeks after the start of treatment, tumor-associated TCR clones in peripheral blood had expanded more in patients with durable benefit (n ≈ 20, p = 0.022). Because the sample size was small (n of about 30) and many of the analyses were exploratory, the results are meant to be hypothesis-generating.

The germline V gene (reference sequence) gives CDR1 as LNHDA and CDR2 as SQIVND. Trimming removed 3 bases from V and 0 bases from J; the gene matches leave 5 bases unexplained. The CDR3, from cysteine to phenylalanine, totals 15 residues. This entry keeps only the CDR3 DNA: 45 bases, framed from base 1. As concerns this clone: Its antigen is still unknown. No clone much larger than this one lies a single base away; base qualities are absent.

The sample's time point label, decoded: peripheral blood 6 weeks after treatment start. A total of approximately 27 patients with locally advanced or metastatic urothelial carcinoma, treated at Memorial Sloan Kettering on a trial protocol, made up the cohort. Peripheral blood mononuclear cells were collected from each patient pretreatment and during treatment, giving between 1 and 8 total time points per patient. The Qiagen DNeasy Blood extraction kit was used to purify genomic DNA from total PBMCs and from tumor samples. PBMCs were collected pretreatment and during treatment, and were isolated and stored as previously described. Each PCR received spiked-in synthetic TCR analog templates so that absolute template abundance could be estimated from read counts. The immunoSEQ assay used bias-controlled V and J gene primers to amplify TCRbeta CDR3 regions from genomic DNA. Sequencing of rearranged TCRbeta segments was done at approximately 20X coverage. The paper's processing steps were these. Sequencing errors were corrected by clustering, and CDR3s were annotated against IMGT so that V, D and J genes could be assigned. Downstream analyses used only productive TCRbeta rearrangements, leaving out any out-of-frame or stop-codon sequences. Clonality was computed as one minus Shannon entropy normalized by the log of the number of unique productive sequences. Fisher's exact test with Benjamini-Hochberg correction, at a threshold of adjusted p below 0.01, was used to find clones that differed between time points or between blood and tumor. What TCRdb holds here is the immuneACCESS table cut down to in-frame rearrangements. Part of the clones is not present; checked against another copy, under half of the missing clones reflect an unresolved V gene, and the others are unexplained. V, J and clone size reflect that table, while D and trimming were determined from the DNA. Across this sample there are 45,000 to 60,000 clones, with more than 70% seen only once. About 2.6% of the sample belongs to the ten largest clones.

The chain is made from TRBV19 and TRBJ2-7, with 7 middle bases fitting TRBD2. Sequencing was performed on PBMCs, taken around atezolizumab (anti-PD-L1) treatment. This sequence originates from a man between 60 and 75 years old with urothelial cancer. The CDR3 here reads CASSIGRGYSYEQYF. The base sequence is TGTGCCAGTAGTATCGGGCGGGGGTACTCCTACGAGCAGTACTTC.